This entry describes one T cell receptor beta chain. Its antigen is unknown. There are no base qualities to consult, and no much larger clone falls within one base. The goal of deep resolution MiSeq sequencing was a depth between 1 in 1 million and 1 in 200,000 T cells, and coverage averaged 10x per clonotype. The immunoSEQ hsTCRB Kit was used to generate the TCR beta libraries. Processing in the source paper ran as follows. The data were analyzed with ImmunoSEQ Analyzer and ImmunoSEQ Data Assistant, and V, D and J gene assignments followed IMGT definitions. Clonality, which ranges from 0 to 1, was calculated as one minus the normalized Shannon entropy of productive rearrangement frequencies. Public clonotype analysis was restricted to overrepresented clonotypes comprising at least 0.05% of each patient's repertoire. Repertoires from thirteen age-matched healthy donors in immuneACCESS were used as clonality controls. TCRdb stores this immuneACCESS table with in-frame sequences only. Part of the clones is absent; in the studies checked, under half of the shortfall reflects unresolved V genes, and no reason is known for the rest. Clone size and V and J calls were adopted from that table, with D and trimming inferred from the DNA. The sample records around 310,000 clones, 70% to 80% of which are singletons. 5% to 7% of the sample belongs to the ten largest clones.

From the cysteine up to the phenylalanine, the CDR3 has a length of 17 residues. Only the CDR3 part of the read is kept: 51 bases, read in frame from the first base. CDR1 is given as SGHNT and CDR2 as YYREEE, both from the germline V gene (reference sequence). The germline V end is reduced by 0 bases and the J end by 4 bases; junction bases left unmatched: 11. The record originates from a study of cytotoxic CD8 clonotypes in ibrutinib-treated CLL (dated by TCRdb to about 2021). A note on the overall study: The cohort included around 15 treatment-naive and about a dozen relapsed/refractory patients; approximately 17 were IGHV unmutated. Responses were partial in roughly 24 patients and complete in 2; after median roughly 69 months follow-up, about 14 stayed in remission and about 12 progressed. Response samples were obtained after a median of about 13 months of treatment, with a range of roughly 6 to 40 months. On average, each sample yielded 270,000 or so productive templates and about 95,000 productive rearrangements. Longitudinal samples were available for 26 of the 86 trial participants. Cryopreserved peripheral blood mononuclear cells were collected at three points: before therapy, at response, and at either sustained remission or disease progression. What the study reported, not specific to this receptor: An increase in clonality was observed at ibrutinib response, with clonality remaining stable during sustained remission and falling back toward baseline at progression. Baseline clonality was found to be higher than that of age-matched healthy donors and was strongly correlated with circulating CD8+ T-cell counts. Public clonotypes were rare and either contracted or stayed stable during treatment, and the rise in clonality at ibrutinib response reflected the expansion of private clonotypes. Lymph node repertoires were not examined, and the timing of sampling was not matched between patients in sustained remission and those whose disease progressed.

Around 2 micrograms of genomic DNA were extracted from cryopreserved PBMCs for TCR beta library preparation. Longitudinal blood samples from CLL patients receiving ibrutinib monotherapy were subjected to high-throughput TCR beta sequencing. The patients took part in an open-label, single-center phase 2 trial of ibrutinib monotherapy. Sequenced here: PBMCs, sampled before ibrutinib treatment. The chain couples TRBV5-4 to TRBJ2-3, with 7 middle bases fitting TRBD2. The source of this sequence is a human donor with chronic lymphocytic leukemia. The CDR3 corresponds to CASSLGSGGILSDTQYF. The nucleotide sequence reads as follows: TGTGCCAGCAGCTTGGGCTCGGGAGGAATACTATCAGATACGCAGTATTTT. With all but the CDR3 taken from the reference TRBV5-4 and TRBJ2-3 genes, the full variable domain is: ETGVTQSPTHLIKTRGQQVTLRCSSQSGHNTVSWYQQALGQGPQFIFQYYREEENGRGNFPPRFSGLQFPNYSSELNVNALELDDSALYLCASSLGSGGILSDTQYFGPGTRLTVL.